The clone carrying this T cell receptor beta chain has ten or more counts. V gave up 6 bases and J gave up 5 bases; unmatched junction bases: 15. The V gene's germline CDR1 is MNHNS and CDR2 SASEGT. The CDR3 consists of 16 residues. A single record per CDR3 protein comes from TCRdb applying MiXCR to the RT-PCR reads. The sample records hundreds of thousands of distinct CDR3 sequences, about a fifth being singletons. The data belong to a study of response to subunit inactivated influenza vaccine. V and J are TRBV6-1 and TRBJ1-1; 7 positions match TRBD1. This TCR was sampled from a man in his fifties or sixties who received an inactivated influenza vaccine. Source: PBMCs from blood, taken 21 months after vaccination. The CDR3 spells CASSPGTAPLGTEAFF. CDR3 DNA sequence: TGTGCCAGCAGCCCCGGGACAGCCCCTTTAGGAACTGAAGCTTTCTTT.